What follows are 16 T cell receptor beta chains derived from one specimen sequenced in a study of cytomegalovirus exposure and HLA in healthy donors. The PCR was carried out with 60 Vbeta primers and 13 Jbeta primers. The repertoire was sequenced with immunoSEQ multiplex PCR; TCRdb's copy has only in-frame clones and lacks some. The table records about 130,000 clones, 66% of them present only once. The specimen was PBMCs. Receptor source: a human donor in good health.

CDR3 residues: CASSEDLGAGRRDEAFF. In DNA form, the CDR3 reads TGTGCCAGCAGTGAAGACTTGGGGGCAGGGAGAAGGGATGAAGCTTTCTTT. The rearrangement joins TRBV6-1 to TRBJ1-1; possible D gene TRBD1, 6 bases. The CDR3 runs 17 residues. Germline V gene sequence: CDR1 MNHNS, CDR2 SASEGT. Trimming took off 1 base at V and 7 bases at J, with 22 bases between the two ends.

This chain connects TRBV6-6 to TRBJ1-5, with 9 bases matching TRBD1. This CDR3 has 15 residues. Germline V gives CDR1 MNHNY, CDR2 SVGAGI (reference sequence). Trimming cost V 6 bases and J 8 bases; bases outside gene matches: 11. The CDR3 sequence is CASSNEGTGIKPQHF. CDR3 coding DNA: TGTGCCAGCAGCAATGAGGGGACAGGGATAAAGCCCCAGCATTTT.

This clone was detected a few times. The DNA of the CDR3 is TGTGCCAGCAGTTTATTCCCGGCAGGCGAGCAGTACTTC. Translated, it gives CASSLFPAGEQYF. The chain couples TRBV27 to TRBJ2-7; D is ambiguous. Trimming took off 1 base at V and 6 bases at J, with 10 bases between the two ends. The CDR3 is made up of 13 amino acids. CDR1 and CDR2 (germline): MNHEY, SMNVEV (reference sequence).

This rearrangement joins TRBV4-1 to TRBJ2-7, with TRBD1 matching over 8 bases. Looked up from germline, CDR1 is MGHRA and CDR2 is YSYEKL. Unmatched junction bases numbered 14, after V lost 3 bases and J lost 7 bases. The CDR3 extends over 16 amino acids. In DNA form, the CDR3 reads TGCGCCAGCAGCCAGGTCGCAGGGGGCGCAACAGGGGAGCAGTACTTC. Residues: CASSQVAGGATGEQYF.

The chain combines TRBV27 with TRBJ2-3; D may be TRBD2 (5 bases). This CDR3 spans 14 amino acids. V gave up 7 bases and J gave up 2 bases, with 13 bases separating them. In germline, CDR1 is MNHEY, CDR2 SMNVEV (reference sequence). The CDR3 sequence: CASTPGFSTDTQYF. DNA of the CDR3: TGTGCCAGCACCCCGGGATTTTCCACAGATACGCAGTATTTT.

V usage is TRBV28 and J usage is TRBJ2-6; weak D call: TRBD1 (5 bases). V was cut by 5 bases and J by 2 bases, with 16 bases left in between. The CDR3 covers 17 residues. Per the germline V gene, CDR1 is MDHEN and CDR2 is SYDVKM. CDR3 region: CASSPTAGLTGANVLTF. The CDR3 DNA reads TGTGCCAGCAGTCCCACCGCAGGGCTTACTGGGGCCAACGTCCTGACTTTC.

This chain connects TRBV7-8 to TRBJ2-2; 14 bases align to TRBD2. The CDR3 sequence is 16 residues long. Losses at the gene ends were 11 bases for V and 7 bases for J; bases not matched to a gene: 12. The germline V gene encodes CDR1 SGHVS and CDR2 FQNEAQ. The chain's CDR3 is CAGLTSGRAFDGELFF. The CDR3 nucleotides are TGTGCCGGTCTGACTAGCGGGAGGGCCTTTGACGGGGAGCTGTTTTTT.

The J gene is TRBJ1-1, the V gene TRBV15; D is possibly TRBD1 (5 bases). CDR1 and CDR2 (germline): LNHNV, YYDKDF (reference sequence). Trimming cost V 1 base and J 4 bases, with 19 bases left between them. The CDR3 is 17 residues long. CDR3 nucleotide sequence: TGTGCCACCAGCAGAGGCCCCGGGGGTCGGGGGGGCACTGAAGCTTTCTTT. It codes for CATSRGPGGRGGTEAFF.

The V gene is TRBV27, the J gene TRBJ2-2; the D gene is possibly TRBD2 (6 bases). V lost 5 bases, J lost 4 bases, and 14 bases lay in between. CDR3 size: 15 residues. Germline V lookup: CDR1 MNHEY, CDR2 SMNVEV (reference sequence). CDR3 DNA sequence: TGTGCCAGCAGTCAACCCCCCGGGGGCACCGGGGAGCTGTTTTTT. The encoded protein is CASSQPPGGTGELFF.

The CDR3 coding sequence is TGTGCCAGCAGCGCCTTGGGCAGAAGGACTGAAGCTTTCTTT. Its protein is CASSALGRRTEAFF. This chain uses TRBV2 with TRBJ1-1; D is unresolved. Germline-derived CDR1 and CDR2 are SNHLY and FYNNEI. The V end was cut by 6 bases, the J end by 5 bases, with 16 bases between. The CDR3 consists of 14 residues.

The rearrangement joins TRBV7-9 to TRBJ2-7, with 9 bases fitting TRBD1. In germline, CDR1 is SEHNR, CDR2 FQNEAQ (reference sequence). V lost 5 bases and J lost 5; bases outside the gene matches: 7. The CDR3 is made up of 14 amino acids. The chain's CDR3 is CASSPGTGRNEQYF. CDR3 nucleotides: TGTGCCAGCAGCCCCGGGACAGGGAGGAACGAGCAGTACTTC.

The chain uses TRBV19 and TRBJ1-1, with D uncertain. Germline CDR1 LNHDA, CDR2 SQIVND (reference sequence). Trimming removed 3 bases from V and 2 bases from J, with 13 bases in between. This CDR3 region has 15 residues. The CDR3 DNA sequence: TGTGCCAGTAGTATTTGGTTGGGCGAAAACACTGAAGCTTTCTTT. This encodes CASSIWLGENTEAFF. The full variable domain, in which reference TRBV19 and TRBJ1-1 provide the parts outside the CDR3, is DGGITQSPKYLFRKEGQNVTLSCEQNLNHDAMYWYRQDPGQGLRLIYYSQIVNDFQKGDIAEGYSVSREKKESFPLTVTSAQKNPTAFYLCASSIWLGENTEAFFGQGTRLTVV.

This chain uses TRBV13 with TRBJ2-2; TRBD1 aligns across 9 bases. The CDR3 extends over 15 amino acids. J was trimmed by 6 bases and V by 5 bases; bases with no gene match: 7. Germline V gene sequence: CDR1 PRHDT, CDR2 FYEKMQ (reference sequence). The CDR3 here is CASSPGTGLAGELFF. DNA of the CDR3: TGTGCCAGCAGCCCGGGGACAGGGCTGGCCGGGGAGCTGTTTTTT.

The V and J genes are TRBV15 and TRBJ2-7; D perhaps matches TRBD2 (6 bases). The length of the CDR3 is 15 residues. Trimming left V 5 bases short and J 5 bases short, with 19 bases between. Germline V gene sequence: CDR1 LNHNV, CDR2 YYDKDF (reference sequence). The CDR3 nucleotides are TGTGCCACCAGCTCCACCGGGACTTCAGGACACGAGCAGTACTTC. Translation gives CATSSTGTSGHEQYF.

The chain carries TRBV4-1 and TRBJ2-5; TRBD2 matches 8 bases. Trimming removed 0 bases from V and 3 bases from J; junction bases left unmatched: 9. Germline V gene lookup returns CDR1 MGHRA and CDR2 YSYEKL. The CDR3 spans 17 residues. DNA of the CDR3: TGCGCCAGCAGCCAAGATTCGGGACTAGAACCGAAAGAGACCCAGTACTTC. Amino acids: CASSQDSGLEPKETQYF.

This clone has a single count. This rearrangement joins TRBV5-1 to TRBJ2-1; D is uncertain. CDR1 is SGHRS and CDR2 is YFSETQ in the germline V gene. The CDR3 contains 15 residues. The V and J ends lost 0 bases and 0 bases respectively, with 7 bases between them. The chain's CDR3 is CASSLEQPSYNEQFF. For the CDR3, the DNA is TGCGCCAGCAGCTTGGAACAGCCCTCCTACAATGAGCAGTTCTTC.